Below, 19 T cell receptor beta chains from the same sample are listed, as sequenced in a study of cytomegalovirus exposure and HLA in healthy donors. PCR primers comprised 60 Vbeta and 13 Jbeta primers. Here immunoSEQ multiplex PCR was the method, and the copy in TCRdb shows in-frame clones only, minus some. The data contain around 150,000 clones, 68% of them seen just once; the ten biggest clones take up less than 1.5%. Sequencing used PBMCs. The receptor set was obtained from a man over 45 in good health and CMV-seronegative.

The V gene is TRBV4-3, the J gene TRBJ2-6; TRBD2 matches at 8 bases. V shed 0 bases and J 0 bases; nucleotides not matched to a gene: 4. The germline V gene has CDR1 LGHNA and CDR2 YSLEER. CDR3 length: 18 residues. The CDR3 DNA follows: TGCGCCAGCAGCCAAGATACAGCGGGGGACTCTGGGGCCAACGTCCTGACTTTC. Translating it yields CASSQDTAGDSGANVLTF.

The rearrangement joins TRBV11-2 to TRBJ2-7, with D uncertain. The CDR3 covers 12 residues. Germline CDR1 and CDR2: SGHAT and FQNNGV. V lost 1 base and J 6 bases, leaving 7 bases between the germline ends. In DNA, the CDR3 is TGTGCCAGCAGCTTAGGATACGGCGAGCAGTACTTC. It yields the protein CASSLGYGEQYF.

There are a few counts of this clone. J is TRBJ2-2 and V is TRBV2, with TRBD2 matching over 7 bases. Germline loops: CDR1 SNHLY, CDR2 FYNNEI. The CDR3 runs 15 residues. V was pared by 6 bases and J by 1 base, with 5 bases of the junction left unmatched. This chain's CDR3 is CASRPGGRNTGELFF. In nucleotides, the CDR3 is TGTGCCAGCAGGCCCGGCGGGAGGAACACCGGGGAGCTGTTTTTT.

The count of this clone is one. V is TRBV4-2 and J is TRBJ1-2, with 7 bases fitting TRBD1. Germline lookup yields CDR1 LGHNA and CDR2 YNFKEQ. The CDR3 sequence is 16 residues long. V trimming: 2 bases; J trimming: 6 bases; junction bases outside the gene matches: 12. The CDR3 loop is CASSQQNRGNFNGYTF. CDR3 nucleotide sequence: TGTGCCAGCAGCCAACAAAACAGGGGAAACTTTAATGGCTACACCTTC.

J is TRBJ1-1 and V is TRBV28, with 7 bases lining up with TRBD1. Germline V gene lookup returns CDR1 MDHEN and CDR2 SYDVKM. CDR3 length: 12 amino acids. V lost 6 bases to trimming and J lost 8 bases; unmatched junction nucleotides: 6. The CDR3 sequence: CASSLLTGEAFF. CDR3 bases: TGTGCCAGCAGCCTACTGACAGGGGAAGCTTTCTTT.

This clone was recorded only once. The chain joins TRBV4-1 to TRBJ2-3; weak D call: TRBD2 (6 bases). Trimming stripped 0 bases from V and 2 bases from J, with 15 bases between. This CDR3 is 17 amino acids long. Germline CDR1 MGHRA, CDR2 YSYEKL. CDR3 bases: TGCGCCAGCAGCCAAGAGGGCAACGGGGGATTCACAGATACGCAGTATTTT. Its protein is CASSQEGNGGFTDTQYF.

The chain is built from TRBV15 and TRBJ1-2; 8 bases fit TRBD1. This CDR3 spans 14 amino acids. Unmatched junction bases numbered 3, after V lost 0 bases and J lost 6 bases. CDR1 and CDR2 (germline): LNHNV, YYDKDF (reference sequence). The chain's CDR3 is CATSRDQGADGYTF. Here the CDR3 DNA reads TGTGCCACCAGCAGAGATCAGGGGGCGGATGGCTACACCTTC.

The chain combines TRBV18 with TRBJ2-2, with 12 bases fitting TRBD1. CDR1 and CDR2 (germline): KGHSH, LQKENI. J was trimmed by 4 bases and V by 5 bases; bases with no gene match: 2. The CDR3 sequence is 15 residues long. CDR3 protein: CASSAGQGATGELFF. As DNA, the CDR3 is TGTGCCAGCTCAGCGGGACAGGGGGCCACCGGGGAGCTGTTTTTT.

This clone was counted a single time. The CDR3 nucleotides read TGTGCCAGCAGTGAAATGGGACAGGGGTACGAGCAGTACTTC. This sequence encodes CASSEMGQGYEQYF. V is TRBV25-1 and J is TRBJ2-7, with 10 bases matching TRBD1. CDR1 and CDR2 from the germline V gene are MGHDK and SYGVNS. This CDR3 has 14 residues. J lost 4 bases, V lost 2 bases, and 2 bases had no gene match.

In DNA form, the CDR3 reads TGTGCCAGCAGCTTAGAGCCTAGCGTTCCCTACGAGCAGTACTTC. It translates to CASSLEPSVPYEQYF. The genes are TRBV7-2 and TRBJ2-7, with D maybe TRBD2 (6 bases). CDR1 SGHTA and CDR2 FQGNSA come from the germline V gene. V was shortened by 1 base and J by 2 bases, with 12 bases between the two germline ends. CDR3 size: 15 residues. Variable domain in full (rest from reference TRBV7-2 and TRBJ2-7): GAGVSQSPSNKVTEKGKDVELRCDPISGHTALYWYRQSLGQGLEFLIYFQGNSAPDKSGLPSDRFSAERTGGSVSTLTIQRTQQEDSAVYLCASSLEPSVPYEQYFGPGTRLTVT.

This chain connects TRBV5-1 to TRBJ2-2; 7 bases map to TRBD1. Germline V gene lookup returns CDR1 SGHRS and CDR2 YFSETQ. Unmatched junction bases numbered 0, after V lost 4 bases and J lost 3 bases. CDR3 size: 13 residues. The CDR3 DNA is TGCGCCAGCAGCCAGGGGGACACCGGGGAGCTGTTTTTT. As protein: CASSQGDTGELFF. Looking up the rest from reference TRBV5-1 and TRBJ2-2 gives the full variable domain: KAGVTQTPRYLIKTRGQQVTLSCSPISGHRSVSWYQQTPGQGLQFLFEYFSETQRNKGNFPGRFSGRQFSNSRSEMNVSTLELGDSALYLCASSQGDTGELFFGEGSRLTVL.

Note on this clone: The same CDR3 also results from other DNA sequences found in this sample. The chain joins TRBV5-1 to TRBJ2-7; 9 bases are a match to TRBD1. The length of the CDR3 is 14 residues. Losses at the gene ends were 0 bases for V and 2 bases for J; bases not matched to a gene: 0. Germline CDR1 is SGHRS and CDR2 is YFSETQ. CDR3 residues: CASSLGQGAYEQYF. CDR3 in DNA: TGCGCCAGCAGCTTGGGACAGGGGGCCTACGAGCAGTACTTC.

This clone was counted once. The chain links TRBV19 to TRBJ1-3; TRBD1 might be the D (5 bases). V lost 6 bases to trimming and J lost 8 bases, with 17 bases between them. Germline CDR1 and CDR2: LNHDA and SQIVND (reference sequence). The CDR3 sequence is 14 residues long. The CDR3 region is CASRAGTTGDTIYF. The CDR3 coding sequence is TGTGCCAGTAGGGCGGGCACTACGGGGGACACCATATATTTT.

V gene TRBV27 combines with J gene TRBJ1-1, with D possibly being TRBD1 (6 bases). V was clipped by 4 bases and J by 4 bases, with 16 bases between them. The CDR3 spans 15 residues. The germline gives CDR1 MNHEY, CDR2 SMNVEV (reference sequence). CDR3 region: CASSSGQIGATEAFF. The CDR3 coding sequence is TGTGCCAGCAGTTCGGGACAAATCGGGGCCACTGAAGCTTTCTTT.

The chain carries TRBV5-1 and TRBJ2-7, with a tentative D call TRBD1 (5 bases). Germline assignment: CDR1 SGHRS and CDR2 YFSETQ. V lost 3 bases, J lost 3 bases, and 13 bases lay in between. This CDR3 has 14 amino acids. In DNA, the CDR3 is TGCGCCAGCAGCTCGATGCCAGGGTACTACGAGCAGTACTTC. Residues: CASSSMPGYYEQYF. Full variable domain (outside the CDR3, taken from reference TRBV5-1 and TRBJ2-7): KAGVTQTPRYLIKTRGQQVTLSCSPISGHRSVSWYQQTPGQGLQFLFEYFSETQRNKGNFPGRFSGRQFSNSRSEMNVSTLELGDSALYLCASSSMPGYYEQYFGPGTRLTVT.

This rearrangement joins TRBV2 to TRBJ1-5; D gene unclear. The germline V gene encodes CDR1 SNHLY and CDR2 FYNNEI. The CDR3 runs to 14 residues. V was shortened by 6 bases and J by 7 bases, with 16 bases between the two germline ends. CDR3 bases: TGTGCCAGCAGCGGATTTCAGGAGGGCCAGCCCCAGCATTTT. The encoded protein is CASSGFQEGQPQHF.

The V gene is TRBV19, the J gene TRBJ2-3; 9 positions match TRBD2. Germline V gene sequence: CDR1 LNHDA, CDR2 SQIVND (reference sequence). The V and J ends lost 6 bases and 2 bases, in that order; junction bases with no gene match: 6. The length of the CDR3 is 15 residues. The CDR3: CASSRLAGSTDTQYF. DNA for the CDR3: TGTGCCAGTAGCCGCCTAGCGGGGTCCACAGATACGCAGTATTTT.

The chain employs TRBV5-1 and TRBJ1-1; 7 bases line up with TRBD1. The ends lost 5 bases at V and 1 base at J; junction bases unmatched: 5. The CDR3 extends over 14 amino acids. Germline loops: CDR1 SGHRS, CDR2 YFSETQ. For the CDR3, the DNA is TGCGCCAGCAGTATGGGACAGCCGAACACTGAAGCTTTCTTT. It translates to CASSMGQPNTEAFF.

This clone was counted many times. The CDR3 bases are TGTGCCAGCAGTTATGACCAGGGTATCTATGGCTACACCTTC. This sequence encodes CASSYDQGIYGYTF. The J gene is TRBJ1-2, the V gene TRBV6-6; D may be TRBD1 (5 bases). V lost 3 bases to trimming and J lost 4 bases, with 12 bases between them. Per the germline V gene, CDR1 is MNHNY and CDR2 is SVGAGI (reference sequence). The CDR3 totals 14 residues.